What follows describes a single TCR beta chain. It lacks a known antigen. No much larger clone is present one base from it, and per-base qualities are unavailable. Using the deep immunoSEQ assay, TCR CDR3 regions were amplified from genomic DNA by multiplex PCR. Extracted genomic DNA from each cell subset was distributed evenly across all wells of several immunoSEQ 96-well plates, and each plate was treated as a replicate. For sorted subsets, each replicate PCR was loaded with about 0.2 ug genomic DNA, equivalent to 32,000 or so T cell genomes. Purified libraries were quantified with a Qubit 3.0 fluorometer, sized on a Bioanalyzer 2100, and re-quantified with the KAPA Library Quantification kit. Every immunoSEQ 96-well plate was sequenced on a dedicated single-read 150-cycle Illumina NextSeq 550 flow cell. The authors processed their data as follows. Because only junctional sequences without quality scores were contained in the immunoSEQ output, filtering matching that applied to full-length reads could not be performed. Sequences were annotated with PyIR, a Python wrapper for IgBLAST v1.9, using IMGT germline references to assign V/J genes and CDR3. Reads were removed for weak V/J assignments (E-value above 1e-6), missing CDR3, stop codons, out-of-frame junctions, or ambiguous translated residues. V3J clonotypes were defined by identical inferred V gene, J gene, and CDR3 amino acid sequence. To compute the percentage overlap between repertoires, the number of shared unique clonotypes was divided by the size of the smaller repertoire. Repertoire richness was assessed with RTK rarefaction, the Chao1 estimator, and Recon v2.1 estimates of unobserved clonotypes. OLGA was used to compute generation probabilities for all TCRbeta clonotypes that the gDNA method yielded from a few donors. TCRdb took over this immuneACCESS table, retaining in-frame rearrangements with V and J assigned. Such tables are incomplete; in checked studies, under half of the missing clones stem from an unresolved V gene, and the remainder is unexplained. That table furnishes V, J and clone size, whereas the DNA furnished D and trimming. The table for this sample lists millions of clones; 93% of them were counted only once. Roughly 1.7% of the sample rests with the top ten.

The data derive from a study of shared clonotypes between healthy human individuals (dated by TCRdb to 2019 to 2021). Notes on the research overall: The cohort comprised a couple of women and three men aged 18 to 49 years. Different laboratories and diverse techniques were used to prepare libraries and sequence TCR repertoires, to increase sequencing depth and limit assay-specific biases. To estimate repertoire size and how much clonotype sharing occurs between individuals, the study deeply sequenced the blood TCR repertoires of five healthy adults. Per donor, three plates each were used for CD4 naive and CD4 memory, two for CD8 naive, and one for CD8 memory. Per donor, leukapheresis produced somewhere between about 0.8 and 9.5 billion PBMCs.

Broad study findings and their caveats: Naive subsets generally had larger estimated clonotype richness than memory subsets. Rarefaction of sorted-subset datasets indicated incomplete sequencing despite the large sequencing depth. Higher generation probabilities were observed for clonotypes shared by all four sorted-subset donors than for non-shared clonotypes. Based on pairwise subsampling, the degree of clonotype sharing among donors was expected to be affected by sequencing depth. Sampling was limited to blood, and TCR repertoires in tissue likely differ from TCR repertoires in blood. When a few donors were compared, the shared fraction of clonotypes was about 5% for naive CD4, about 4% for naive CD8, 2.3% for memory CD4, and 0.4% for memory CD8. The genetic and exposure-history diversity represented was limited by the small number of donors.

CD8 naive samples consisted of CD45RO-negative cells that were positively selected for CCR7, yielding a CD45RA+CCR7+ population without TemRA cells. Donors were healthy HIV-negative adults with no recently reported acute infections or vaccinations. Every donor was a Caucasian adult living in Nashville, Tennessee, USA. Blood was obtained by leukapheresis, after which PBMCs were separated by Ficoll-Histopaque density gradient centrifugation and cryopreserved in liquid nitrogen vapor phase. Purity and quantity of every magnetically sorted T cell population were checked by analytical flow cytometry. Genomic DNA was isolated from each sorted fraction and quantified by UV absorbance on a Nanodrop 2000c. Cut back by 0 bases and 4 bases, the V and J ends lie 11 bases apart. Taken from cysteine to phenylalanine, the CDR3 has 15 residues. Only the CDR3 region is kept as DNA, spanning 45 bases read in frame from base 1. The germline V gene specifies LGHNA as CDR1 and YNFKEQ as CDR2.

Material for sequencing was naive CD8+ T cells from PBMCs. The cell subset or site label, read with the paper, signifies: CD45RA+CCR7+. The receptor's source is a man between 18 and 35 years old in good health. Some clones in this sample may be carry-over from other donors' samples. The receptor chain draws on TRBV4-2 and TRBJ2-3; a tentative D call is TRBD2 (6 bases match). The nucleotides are TGTGCCAGCAGCCAAGATGTCGGAGGGGCAGATACGCAGTATTTT. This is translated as CASSQDVGGADTQYF.